This T cell receptor beta chain was captured by sequencing in a study of blood T cell repertoires in COVID-19. CDR1 and CDR2 from the germline V gene are LGHDT and YNNKEL (reference sequence). The V gene lost 1 base and the J gene lost 0 bases, with 18 bases spanning the gap. The CDR3 totals 19 residues. Profiling relied on immunoSEQ multiplex PCR, and the TCRdb table lists in-frame clones only, not all of them. The sample contains 220,000 or so clones, around 83% of which appear only once. The sequenced sample was peripheral blood. This chain uses TRBV3-1 (or the pseudogene TRBV3-2) with TRBJ1-4; D uncertain. This TCR came from a woman aged 50 to 60 with COVID-19, enrolled during active disease. The CDR3 DNA follows: TGTGCCAGCAGCCAAGGGGTTTGGGGAGTACTTGCAACTAATGAAAAACTGTTTTTT. This encodes CASSQGVWGVLATNEKLFF.